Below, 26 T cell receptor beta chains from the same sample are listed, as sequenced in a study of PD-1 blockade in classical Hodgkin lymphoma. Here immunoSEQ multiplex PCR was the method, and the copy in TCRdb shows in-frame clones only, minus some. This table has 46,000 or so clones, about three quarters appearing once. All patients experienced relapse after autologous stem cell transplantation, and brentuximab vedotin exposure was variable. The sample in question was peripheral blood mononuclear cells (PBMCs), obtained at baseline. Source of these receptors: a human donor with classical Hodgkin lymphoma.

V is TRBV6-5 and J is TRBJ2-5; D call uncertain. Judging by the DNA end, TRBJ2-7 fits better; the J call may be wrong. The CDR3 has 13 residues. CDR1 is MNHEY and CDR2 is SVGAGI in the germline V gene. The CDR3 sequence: CASSYSTGYEQYF. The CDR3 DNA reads TGTGCCAGCAGTTACTCGACCGGGTACGAGCAGTACTTC.

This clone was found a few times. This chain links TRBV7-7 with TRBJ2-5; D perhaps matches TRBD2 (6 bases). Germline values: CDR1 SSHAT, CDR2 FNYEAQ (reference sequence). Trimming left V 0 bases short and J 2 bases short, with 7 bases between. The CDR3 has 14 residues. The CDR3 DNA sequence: TGTGCCAGCAGCTTAGCCCGGGGGCAAGAGACCCAGTACTTC. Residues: CASSLARGQETQYF.

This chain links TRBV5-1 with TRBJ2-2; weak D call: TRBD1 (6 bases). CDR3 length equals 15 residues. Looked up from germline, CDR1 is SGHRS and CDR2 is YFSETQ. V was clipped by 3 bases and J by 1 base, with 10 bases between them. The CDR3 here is CASSSQGLNTGELFF. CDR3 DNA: TGCGCCAGCAGCTCGCAGGGGTTGAACACCGGGGAGCTGTTTTTT.

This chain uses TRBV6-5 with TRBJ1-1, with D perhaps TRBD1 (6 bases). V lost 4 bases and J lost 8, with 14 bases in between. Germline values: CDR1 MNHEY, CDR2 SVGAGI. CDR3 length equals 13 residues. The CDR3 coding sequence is TGTGCCAGCAGTTCCGGGGGCGCGTGGGAAGCTTTCTTT. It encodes CASSSGGAWEAFF.

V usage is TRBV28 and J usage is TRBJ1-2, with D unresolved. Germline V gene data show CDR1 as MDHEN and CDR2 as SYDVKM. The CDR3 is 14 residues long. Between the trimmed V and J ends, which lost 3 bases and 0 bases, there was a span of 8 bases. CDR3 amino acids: CASSFPTPNYGYTF. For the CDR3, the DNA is TGTGCCAGCAGTTTCCCGACACCTAACTATGGCTACACCTTC.

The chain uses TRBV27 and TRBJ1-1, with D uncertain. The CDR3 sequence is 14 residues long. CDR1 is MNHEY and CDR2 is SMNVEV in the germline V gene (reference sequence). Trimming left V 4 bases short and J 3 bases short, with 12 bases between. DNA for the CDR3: TGTGCCAGCAGTTACTCCTTAGGGTACACTGAAGCTTTCTTT. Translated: CASSYSLGYTEAFF.

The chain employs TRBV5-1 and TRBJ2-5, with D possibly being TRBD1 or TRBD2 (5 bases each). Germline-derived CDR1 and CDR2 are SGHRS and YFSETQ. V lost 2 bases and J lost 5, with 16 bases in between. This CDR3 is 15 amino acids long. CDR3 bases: TGCGCCAGCAGCTTTTACGCCCGGGGACGGGAGACCCAGTACTTC. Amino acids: CASSFYARGRETQYF. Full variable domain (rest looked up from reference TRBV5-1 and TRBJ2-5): KAGVTQTPRYLIKTRGQQVTLSCSPISGHRSVSWYQQTPGQGLQFLFEYFSETQRNKGNFPGRFSGRQFSNSRSEMNVSTLELGDSALYLCASSFYARGRETQYFGPGTRLLVL.

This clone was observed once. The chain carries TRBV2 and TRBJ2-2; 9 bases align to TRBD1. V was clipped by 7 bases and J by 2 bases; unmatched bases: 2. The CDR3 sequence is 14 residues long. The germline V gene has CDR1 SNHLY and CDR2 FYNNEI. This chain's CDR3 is CASKDRGNTGELFF. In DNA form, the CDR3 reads TGTGCCAGCAAGGACAGGGGAAACACCGGGGAGCTGTTTTTT.

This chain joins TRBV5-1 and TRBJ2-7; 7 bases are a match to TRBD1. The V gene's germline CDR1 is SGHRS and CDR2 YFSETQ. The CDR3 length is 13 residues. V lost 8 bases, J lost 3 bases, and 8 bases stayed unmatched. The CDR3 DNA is TGCGCCAGTACACCGGGACAGAACTACGAGCAGTACTTC. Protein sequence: CASTPGQNYEQYF. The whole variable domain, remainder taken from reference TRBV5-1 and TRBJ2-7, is KAGVTQTPRYLIKTRGQQVTLSCSPISGHRSVSWYQQTPGQGLQFLFEYFSETQRNKGNFPGRFSGRQFSNSRSEMNVSTLELGDSALYLCASTPGQNYEQYFGPGTRLTVT.

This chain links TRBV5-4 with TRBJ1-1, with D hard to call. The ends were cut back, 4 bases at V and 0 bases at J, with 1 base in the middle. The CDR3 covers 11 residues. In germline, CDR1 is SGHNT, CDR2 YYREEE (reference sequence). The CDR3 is CASSLNTEAFF. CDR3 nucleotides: TGTGCCAGCAGCCTGAACACTGAAGCTTTCTTT.

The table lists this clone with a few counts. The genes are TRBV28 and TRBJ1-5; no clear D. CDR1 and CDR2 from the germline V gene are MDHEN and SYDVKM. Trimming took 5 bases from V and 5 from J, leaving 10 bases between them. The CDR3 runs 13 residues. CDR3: CASSGFSYQPQHF. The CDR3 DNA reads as TGTGCCAGCAGTGGTTTCTCATATCAGCCCCAGCATTTT.

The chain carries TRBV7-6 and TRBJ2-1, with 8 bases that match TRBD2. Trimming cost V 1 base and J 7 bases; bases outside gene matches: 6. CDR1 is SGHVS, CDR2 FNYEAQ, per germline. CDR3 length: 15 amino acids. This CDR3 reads CASSLGSGGLNEQFF. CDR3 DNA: TGTGCCAGCAGCTTAGGAAGCGGGGGCCTGAATGAGCAGTTCTTC.

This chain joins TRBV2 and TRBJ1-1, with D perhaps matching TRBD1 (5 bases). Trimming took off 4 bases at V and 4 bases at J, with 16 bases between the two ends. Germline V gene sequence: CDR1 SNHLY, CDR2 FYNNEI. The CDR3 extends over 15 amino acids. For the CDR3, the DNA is TGTGCCAGCAGTGGGGGCCTTCCGTTGGGCACTGAAGCTTTCTTT. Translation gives CASSGGLPLGTEAFF.

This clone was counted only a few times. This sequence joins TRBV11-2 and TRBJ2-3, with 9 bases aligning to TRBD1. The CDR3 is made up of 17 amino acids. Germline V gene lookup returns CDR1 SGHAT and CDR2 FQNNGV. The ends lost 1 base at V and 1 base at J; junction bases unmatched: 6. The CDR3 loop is CASSLVRTGVGTDTQYF. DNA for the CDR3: TGTGCCAGCAGCTTAGTGCGGACAGGGGTGGGCACAGATACGCAGTATTTT.

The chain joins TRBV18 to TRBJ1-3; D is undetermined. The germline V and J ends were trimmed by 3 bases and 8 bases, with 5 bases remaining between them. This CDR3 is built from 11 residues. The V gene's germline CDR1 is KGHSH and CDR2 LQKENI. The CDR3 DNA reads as TGTGCCAGCTCACCGTCTGACACCATATATTTT. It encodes CASSPSDTIYF.

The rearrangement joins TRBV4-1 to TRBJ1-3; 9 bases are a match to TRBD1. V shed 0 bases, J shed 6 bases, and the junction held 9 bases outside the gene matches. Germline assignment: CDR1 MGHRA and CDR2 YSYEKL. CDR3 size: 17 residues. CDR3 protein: CASSQDGTGGRTNTIYF. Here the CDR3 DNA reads TGCGCCAGCAGCCAAGATGGCACAGGGGGCAGGACAAACACCATATATTTT.

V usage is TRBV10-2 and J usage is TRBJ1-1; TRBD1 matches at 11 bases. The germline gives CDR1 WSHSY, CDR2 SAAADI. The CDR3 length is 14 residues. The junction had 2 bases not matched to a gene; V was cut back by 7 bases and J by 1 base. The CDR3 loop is CASNGQGANTEAFF. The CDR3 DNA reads TGCGCCAGCAATGGACAGGGGGCGAACACTGAAGCTTTCTTT.

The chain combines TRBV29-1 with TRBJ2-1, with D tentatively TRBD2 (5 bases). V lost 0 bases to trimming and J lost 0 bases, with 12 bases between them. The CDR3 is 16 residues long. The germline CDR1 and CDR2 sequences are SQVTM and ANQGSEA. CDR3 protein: CSVEEWAADSYNEQFF. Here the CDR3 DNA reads TGCAGCGTTGAAGAGTGGGCAGCGGACTCCTACAATGAGCAGTTCTTC.

CDR3 loop: CSGANGTVGEQYF. CDR3 bases: TGCAGCGGAGCAAATGGGACAGTTGGCGAGCAGTACTTC. The V gene is TRBV29-1, the J gene TRBJ2-7; TRBD1 matches at 7 bases. Germline values: CDR1 SQVTM, CDR2 ANQGSEA. The CDR3 totals 13 residues. Unmatched junction bases numbered 12, after V lost 7 bases and J lost 6 bases.

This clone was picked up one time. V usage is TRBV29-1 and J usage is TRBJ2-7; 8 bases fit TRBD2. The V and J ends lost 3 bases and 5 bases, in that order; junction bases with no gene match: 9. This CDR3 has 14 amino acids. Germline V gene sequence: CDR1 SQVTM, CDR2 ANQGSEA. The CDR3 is CSVEVTGGVDEQYF. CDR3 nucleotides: TGCAGCGTTGAGGTGACCGGGGGGGTTGACGAGCAGTACTTC.

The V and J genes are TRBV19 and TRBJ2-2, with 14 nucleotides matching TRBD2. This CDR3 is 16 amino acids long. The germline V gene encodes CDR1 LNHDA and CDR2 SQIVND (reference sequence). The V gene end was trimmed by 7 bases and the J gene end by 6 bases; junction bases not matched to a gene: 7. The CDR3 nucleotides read TGTGCCAGTACCCAGGGACTAGCGGGAGCGCCCGGGGAGCTGTTTTTT. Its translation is CASTQGLAGAPGELFF.

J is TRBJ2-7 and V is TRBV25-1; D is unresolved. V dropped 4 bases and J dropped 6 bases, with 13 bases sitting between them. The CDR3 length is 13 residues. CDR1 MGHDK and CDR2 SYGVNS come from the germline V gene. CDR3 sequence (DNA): TGTGCCAGCAGTGCCCTAAGGGCTGGCGAGCAGTACTTC. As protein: CASSALRAGEQYF.

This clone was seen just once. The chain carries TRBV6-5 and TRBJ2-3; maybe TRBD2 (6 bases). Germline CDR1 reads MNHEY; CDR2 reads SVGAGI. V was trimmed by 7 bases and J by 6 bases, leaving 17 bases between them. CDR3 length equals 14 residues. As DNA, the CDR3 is TGTGCCAGCAATAAGAGGCCGGGGGTGGATACGCAGTATTTT. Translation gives CASNKRPGVDTQYF.

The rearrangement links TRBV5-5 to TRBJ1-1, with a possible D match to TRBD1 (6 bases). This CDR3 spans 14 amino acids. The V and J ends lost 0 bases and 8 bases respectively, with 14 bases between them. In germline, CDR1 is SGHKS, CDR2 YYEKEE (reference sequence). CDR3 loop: CASSLALLRGEAFF. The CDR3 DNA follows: TGTGCCAGCAGCTTGGCACTGCTCAGGGGAGAAGCTTTCTTT.

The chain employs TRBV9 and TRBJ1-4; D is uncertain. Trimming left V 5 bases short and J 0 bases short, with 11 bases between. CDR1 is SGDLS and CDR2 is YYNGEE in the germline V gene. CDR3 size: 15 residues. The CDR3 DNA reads TGTGCCAGCAGTGAAGGAATCGCAACTAATGAAAAACTGTTTTTT. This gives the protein CASSEGIATNEKLFF.

The CDR3 DNA is TGTGCCAGTAGTATGGGACAGGTCCCCGGGGAGCTGTTTTTT. This encodes CASSMGQVPGELFF. This sequence joins TRBV19 and TRBJ2-2; 8 nucleotides line up with TRBD1. The CDR3 spans 14 residues. Looked up from germline, CDR1 is LNHDA and CDR2 is SQIVND (reference sequence). Trimming at V came to 3 bases and at J to 6 bases, leaving 3 bases not matched to a gene.